What follows are 17 T cell receptor beta chains derived from one specimen sequenced in a study of graft-versus-host responses after intestinal transplantation. Clones were read by immunoSEQ multiplex PCR, and TCRdb kept only the in-frame ones, dropping some. The sample yields more than 13,000 clones, around two thirds seen once. The graft tissue was processed, and this released both intraepithelial and lamina propria lymphocytes. Sequencing was performed on ileum tissue, taken just under 700 days after intestinal transplantation. These receptors came from a human patient who received an intestinal transplant, so some T cells may come from the graft donor.

The chain employs TRBV6-1 and TRBJ2-5; TRBD2 matches 12 bases. J lost 5 bases, V lost 2 bases, and 3 bases had no gene match. This CDR3 is built from 15 residues. CDR1 MNHNS and CDR2 SASEGT come from the germline V gene. The chain's CDR3 is CASSELAGGQETQYF. As DNA, the CDR3 is TGTGCCAGCAGTGAACTAGCGGGGGGGCAGGAGACCCAGTACTTC.

This clone came up a few times. The rearrangement uses TRBV6-6 and TRBJ2-7, with D tentatively TRBD2 (7 bases). This CDR3 has 14 residues. CDR1 and CDR2 (germline): MNHNY, SVGAGI (reference sequence). V was trimmed by 0 bases and J by 12 bases, leaving 18 bases between them. The CDR3 reads CASSYSTPGGRMYF. The CDR3 DNA sequence: TGTGCCAGCAGTTACTCGACTCCCGGGGGGCGGATGTACTTC.

The chain is built from TRBV5-6 and TRBJ1-1, with 7 bases matching TRBD1. The V and J ends lost 3 bases and 0 bases, in that order; junction bases with no gene match: 11. Germline-derived CDR1 and CDR2 are SGHDT and YYEEEE. CDR3 length equals 17 residues. The DNA for the CDR3 is TGTGCCAGCAGCTGGGGACAGCTTAGGCTGATGAACACTGAAGCTTTCTTT. Encoded protein: CASSWGQLRLMNTEAFF. The full variable domain, with the rest looked up from reference TRBV5-6 and TRBJ1-1, is DAGVTQSPTHLIKTRGQQVTLRCSPKSGHDTVSWYQQALGQGPQFIFQYYEEEERQRGNFPDRFSGHQFPNYSSELNVNALLLGDSALYLCASSWGQLRLMNTEAFFGQGTRLTVV.

The V gene is TRBV6-1, the J gene TRBJ2-3; 11 bases match TRBD1. Germline V gives CDR1 MNHNS, CDR2 SASEGT. After removal of 1 base from V and 4 bases from J, the junction contained 1 base not matched to a gene. The CDR3 is 15 amino acids. The CDR3 region has the DNA TGTGCCAGCAGTGAAGGGACAGGGGGCGCAGATACGCAGTATTTT. Its translation: CASSEGTGGADTQYF.

This clone was seen a handful of times. V gene TRBV30 combines with J gene TRBJ1-2; 9 bases line up with TRBD1. CDR3 length: 14 amino acids. Trimming removed 3 bases from V and 2 bases from J; junction bases left unmatched: 4. Germline CDR1 reads GTSNPN; CDR2 reads SVGIG (reference sequence). The CDR3 DNA sequence: TGTGCCTGGAGGAAACAGGGGGCGAACTATGGCTACACCTTC. Translation: CAWRKQGANYGYTF.

The CDR3 loop is CASRVEQGNTEAFF. The CDR3 DNA reads as TGTGCCAGCAGGGTGGAACAGGGAAACACTGAAGCTTTCTTT. V is TRBV2 and J is TRBJ1-1, with a weak D call TRBD1 (6 bases). This CDR3 is built from 14 residues. Germline CDR1 SNHLY, CDR2 FYNNEI. Trimming removed 6 bases from V and 2 bases from J, with 13 bases in between.

A few counts support this clone. The chain employs TRBV5-6 and TRBJ1-6, with D hard to call. Germline assignment: CDR1 SGHDT and CDR2 YYEEEE. Trimming pared 0 bases from V and 1 base from J, leaving 5 bases between. The length of the CDR3 is 15 residues. CDR3 in amino acids: CASSLDTSYNSPLHF. In nucleotides, the CDR3 is TGTGCCAGCAGCTTGGACACGTCCTATAATTCACCCCTCCACTTT. The full variable domain, its missing parts supplied by reference TRBV5-6 and TRBJ1-6, is DAGVTQSPTHLIKTRGQQVTLRCSPKSGHDTVSWYQQALGQGPQFIFQYYEEEERQRGNFPDRFSGHQFPNYSSELNVNALLLGDSALYLCASSLDTSYNSPLHFGNGTRLTVT.

By proportion, this clone is medium-sized. The chain employs TRBV21-1 and TRBJ1-3. TRBV21-1 is a known pseudogene. The CDR3 is made up of 13 amino acids. The CDR3 nucleotides are TGTGCCAGCAGCCCCCTCTCTGGAAACACCATATATTTT. This translates into CASSPLSGNTIYF.

This clone was counted only a few times. This rearrangement joins TRBV6-6 to TRBJ2-5; TRBD1 agrees at 10 bases. CDR3 size: 15 residues. CDR1 MNHNY and CDR2 SVGAGI come from the germline V gene (reference sequence). V lost 2 bases, J lost 3 bases, and 3 bases stayed unmatched. CDR3 nucleotides: TGTGCCAGCAGTTACCTGGGGACAGGGGAAGAGACCCAGTACTTC. It codes for CASSYLGTGEETQYF.

The chain employs TRBV20-1 and TRBJ1-2; 10 nucleotides match TRBD1. This CDR3 is built from 11 residues. V was pared by 2 bases and J by 14 bases, with 5 bases of the junction left unmatched. The germline gives CDR1 DFQATT, CDR2 SNEGSKA (reference sequence). The CDR3 DNA follows: TGCAGTGCTAGACTTGGACAGGGGGAAACCTTC. Residues: CSARLGQGETF.

The V gene is TRBV5-6, the J gene TRBJ1-5, with TRBD1 matching 7 bases. V was pared by 0 bases and J by 5 bases, with 5 bases of the junction left unmatched. The V gene's germline CDR1 is SGHDT and CDR2 YYEEEE. The length of the CDR3 is 15 residues. For the CDR3, the DNA is TGTGCCAGCAGCTTGGCCACAGGGGCTTATCAGCCCCAGCATTTT. Its protein is CASSLATGAYQPQHF.

V and J are TRBV7-6 and TRBJ1-1; D remains ambiguous. The CDR3 totals 14 residues. Trimming left V 5 bases short and J 4 bases short, with 14 bases between. Germline values: CDR1 SGHVS, CDR2 FNYEAQ. CDR3 bases: TGTGCCAGCAGCCCCCGACCGGGTTCCACTGAAGCTTTCTTT. This codes for CASSPRPGSTEAFF.

The chain recombines TRBV10-2 with TRBJ2-7; the match to TRBD1 covers 10 bases. This CDR3 spans 15 amino acids. Trimming took 0 bases from V and 3 from J; bases not matched to a gene: 2. Per the germline V gene, CDR1 is WSHSY and CDR2 is SAAADI. CDR3 amino acids: CASSESDRGDYEQYF. In nucleotides, the CDR3 is TGCGCCAGCAGTGAGTCGGACAGGGGGGACTACGAGCAGTACTTC.

The CDR3: CASSLSGANEQYF. In nucleotides, the CDR3 is TGTGCCAGCAGTTTATCAGGGGCCAACGAGCAGTACTTC. This rearrangement joins TRBV27 to TRBJ2-7; perhaps TRBD1 as D (5 bases). The CDR3 totals 13 residues. CDR1 and CDR2 (germline): MNHEY, SMNVEV (reference sequence). Trimming took off 0 bases at V and 5 bases at J, with 8 bases between the two ends.

With regard to this clone: Mismatch with germline at one junction end may stem from a read error. The V and J genes are TRBV11-3 and TRBJ1-1, with a possible D match to TRBD1 (6 bases). The CDR3 contains 14 residues. Germline V gene lookup returns CDR1 SGHNT and CDR2 YENEEA. In DNA, the CDR3 is TGTGCCAGCAGCTTAGGACGAGGGGACACCGAAGCTTTCTTT. This gives the protein CASSLGRGDTEAFF.

The sample holds a few counts of this clone. The chain uses TRBV7-9 and TRBJ2-7, with D possibly matching TRBD1 (6 bases). CDR3 length: 15 amino acids. V was cut by 6 bases and J by 1 base, with 16 bases left in between. The V gene's germline CDR1 is SEHNR and CDR2 FQNEAQ (reference sequence). As DNA, the CDR3 is TGTGCCAGCAGTCCAACTACAGGGAGTTCCTACGAGCAGTACTTC. Amino acids: CASSPTTGSSYEQYF.

This clone is medium-sized within its sample. The V gene is TRBV6-5, the J gene TRBJ1-2, with no clear D. The length of the CDR3 is 13 residues. Germline V gene sequence: CDR1 MNHEY, CDR2 SVGAGI. V gave up 2 bases and J gave up 0 bases, with 4 bases separating them. CDR3: CASSYEANYGYTF. The CDR3 nucleotides read TGTGCCAGCAGTTACGAGGCTAACTATGGCTACACCTTC.